The clone carrying this T cell receptor (beta chain) has only a few counts. The antigen is undetermined. TCRdb called the reads again in MiXCR, with one record for every CDR3 protein. Counted here are approximately 550,000 distinct CDR3 sequences, 16% occurring once; the ten biggest clones make up 20% to 30%. Looked up from germline, CDR1 is MNHEY and CDR2 is SMNVEV (reference sequence). There are 17 residues in the CDR3. Germline trimming cut 3 bases from V and 3 bases from J; bases unmatched to any gene: 6. The sample originates from a study of T cell repertoires in cytomegalovirus infection. Study details: Indications of both CMV infection and matching HLA type were provided by public TCR beta signatures. Overall study findings and caveats: Summed public TCR beta family frequency identified CMV carriers bearing the relevant HLA. The study found HLA-C-restricted CMV-specific TCR beta clonotypes dominating the ex vivo response.

J is TRBJ2-2 and V is TRBV27; 11 positions agree with TRBD2. Material: CD8+ T cells from PBMCs. This receptor was obtained from a human donor in good health (CMV status not recorded). Some clones in this sample may be carry-over from other donors' samples. The CDR3 loop is CASSLMTSGTYTGELFF. The CDR3 DNA is TGTGCCAGCAGTTTGATGACTAGCGGGACTTACACCGGGGAGCTGTTTTTT.